These T cell receptor beta chains were read from a single sample in a study of cytomegalovirus exposure and HLA in healthy donors. Libraries were prepared by immunoSEQ multiplex PCR; TCRdb keeps only in-frame clonotypes and omits some of them. Seen here are approximately 170,000 clones, 84% observed once, and the top ten hold 9.5% to 13%. The sample consisted of PBMCs. All receptors come from a man aged 25-45 years in good health and CMV-seropositive. The CDR3 runs from the conserved cysteine through the conserved F or W. D genes are given only for firm matches. The size field is filled for only some rows; it gives once, few, many or a size class.

J gene: TRBJ1-6; V gene: TRBV5-1; D gene: TRBD1; clone size: .; CDR3 protein: CASSYQGALHNSPLHF; CDR3 DNA: TGCGCCAGCAGCTACCAGGGGGCCCTCCATAATTCACCCCTCCACTTT
J gene: TRBJ2-3; V gene: TRBV7-7; D gene: .; clone size: few; CDR3 protein: CASSLRQGGGTDTQYF; CDR3 DNA: TGTGCCAGCAGCTTACGGCAGGGCGGGGGCACAGATACGCAGTATTTT
J gene: TRBJ1-4; V gene: TRBV5-1; D gene: .; clone size: .; CDR3 protein: CASSLAGSEKLFF; CDR3 DNA: TGCGCCAGCAGCTTGGCCGGTTCTGAAAAACTGTTTTTT
J gene: TRBJ1-1; V gene: TRBV5-1; D gene: TRBD1; clone size: once; CDR3 protein: CASSLETGGDTEAFF; CDR3 DNA: TGCGCCAGCAGCTTGGAGACAGGGGGGGACACTGAAGCTTTCTTT
J gene: TRBJ1-3; V gene: TRBV2; D gene: .; clone size: .; CDR3 protein: CASSGTARSGGNTIYF; CDR3 DNA: TGTGCCAGCAGTGGGACAGCGAGGTCTGGTGGAAACACCATATATTTT
J gene: TRBJ2-1; V gene: TRBV6-5; D gene: .; clone size: .; CDR3 protein: CASSYSMADNEQFF; CDR3 DNA: TGTGCCAGCAGTTACTCGATGGCGGACAATGAGCAGTTCTTC
J gene: TRBJ1-1; V gene: TRBV4-1; D gene: TRBD1; clone size: .; CDR3 protein: CASSHPTGRKAEAFF; CDR3 DNA: TGCGCCAGCAGCCACCCGACAGGGAGGAAGGCTGAAGCTTTCTTT
J gene: TRBJ2-2; V gene: TRBV7-3; D gene: TRBD2; clone size: .; CDR3 protein: CASSLRSAGAGELFF; CDR3 DNA: TGTGCCAGCAGCTTACGGTCAGCGGGAGCCGGGGAGCTGTTTTTT
J gene: TRBJ2-7; V gene: TRBV6-4; D gene: .; clone size: .; CDR3 protein: CASSNILDYYFFYEQYF; CDR3 DNA: TGTGCCAGCAGTAATATTCTCGACTACTACTTCTTCTACGAGCAGTACTTC
J gene: TRBJ2-2; V gene: TRBV28; D gene: .; clone size: .; CDR3 protein: CASSLGQILDTGELFF; CDR3 DNA: TGTGCCAGCAGTTTAGGTCAGATCTTGGACACCGGGGAGCTGTTTTTT
J gene: TRBJ2-6; V gene: TRBV10-3; D gene: .; clone size: .; CDR3 protein: CAISDMGVGANVLTF; CDR3 DNA: TGTGCCATCAGTGATATGGGAGTTGGGGCCAACGTCCTGACTTTC
J gene: TRBJ1-6; V gene: TRBV5-8; D gene: .; clone size: .; CDR3 protein: CASSLVANNSPLHF; CDR3 DNA: TGTGCCAGCAGCTTGGTAGCCAATAATTCACCCCTCCACTTT
J gene: TRBJ2-1; V gene: TRBV5-1; D gene: .; clone size: .; CDR3 protein: CASSSFQRSSYNEQFF; CDR3 DNA: TGCGCCAGCAGCTCCTTTCAGCGGAGCTCCTACAATGAGCAGTTCTTC
J gene: TRBJ2-3; V gene: TRBV10-3; D gene: TRBD2; clone size: .; CDR3 protein: CAIRGEAGTDTQYF; CDR3 DNA: TGTGCCATCCGGGGGGAGGCCGGCACAGATACGCAGTATTTT
J gene: TRBJ1-6; V gene: TRBV30; D gene: .; clone size: .; CDR3 protein: CAWRLYSLSYNSPLHF; CDR3 DNA: TGTGCCTGGAGACTGTACAGCCTTTCCTATAATTCACCCCTCCACTTT
J gene: TRBJ1-5; V gene: TRBV5-6; D gene: .; clone size: .; CDR3 protein: CASSLEGGGGQPQHF; CDR3 DNA: TGTGCCAGCAGCTTGGAAGGGGGGGGCGGTCAGCCCCAGCATTTT
J gene: TRBJ2-1; V gene: TRBV2; D gene: TRBD2; clone size: .; CDR3 protein: CASSPPSGSYNEQFF; CDR3 DNA: TGTGCCAGCAGTCCCCCTAGCGGCTCCTACAATGAGCAGTTCTTC
J gene: TRBJ2-7; V gene: TRBV15; D gene: TRBD1; clone size: once; CDR3 protein: CATSRSDRDSYEQYF; CDR3 DNA: TGTGCCACCAGCAGGTCCGACAGGGATTCCTACGAGCAGTACTTC
J gene: TRBJ2-2; V gene: TRBV7-3; D gene: TRBD1; clone size: .; CDR3 protein: CASSKGTGGIQGELFF; CDR3 DNA: TGTGCCAGCAGCAAAGGGACAGGGGGAATTCAAGGGGAGCTGTTTTTT
J gene: TRBJ2-6; V gene: TRBV5-6; D gene: .; clone size: .; CDR3 protein: CASSLQRFGANVLTF; CDR3 DNA: TGTGCCAGCAGCTTGCAGAGGTTTGGGGCCAACGTCCTGACTTTC
J gene: TRBJ1-6; V gene: TRBV7-2; D gene: TRBD1; clone size: .; CDR3 protein: CASSSQTGFDSPLHF; CDR3 DNA: TGTGCCAGCAGCTCCCAGACAGGGTTTGACTCACCCCTCCACTTT
J gene: TRBJ1-2; V gene: TRBV2; D gene: .; clone size: .; CDR3 protein: CASSPEYGYTF; CDR3 DNA: TGTGCCAGCAGTCCCGAGTATGGCTACACCTTC
J gene: TRBJ1-1; V gene: TRBV20-1; D gene: TRBD1; clone size: .; CDR3 protein: CSVRGSTEAFF; CDR3 DNA: TGCAGTGTCAGGGGGAGCACTGAAGCTTTCTTT
J gene: TRBJ2-5; V gene: TRBV28; D gene: .; clone size: .; CDR3 protein: CASSLLETQYF; CDR3 DNA: TGTGCCAGCAGTTTACTAGAGACCCAGTACTTC
J gene: TRBJ2-7; V gene: TRBV11-2; D gene: TRBD1; clone size: .; CDR3 protein: CASSTYLGQRGTYEQYF; CDR3 DNA: TGTGCCAGCAGCACCTACTTGGGACAGAGAGGTACCTACGAGCAGTACTTC
J gene: TRBJ1-1; V gene: TRBV4-1; D gene: TRBD1; clone size: .; CDR3 protein: CASSDRDRGSRPEAFF; CDR3 DNA: TGCGCCAGCAGCGACCGGGACAGGGGATCAAGGCCTGAAGCTTTCTTT
J gene: TRBJ1-1; V gene: TRBV5-4; D gene: .; clone size: .; CDR3 protein: CASSLVRDSNTEAFF; CDR3 DNA: TGTGCCAGCAGCTTGGTTCGGGACTCGAACACTGAAGCTTTCTTT
J gene: TRBJ2-3; V gene: TRBV11-2; D gene: .; clone size: .; CDR3 protein: CASSLDHFTDTQYF; CDR3 DNA: TGTGCCAGCAGCTTAGATCACTTCACAGATACGCAGTATTTT
J gene: TRBJ1-1; V gene: TRBV9; D gene: .; clone size: .; CDR3 protein: CASSVELNTEAFF; CDR3 DNA: TGTGCCAGCAGCGTAGAACTCAACACTGAAGCTTTCTTT
J gene: TRBJ2-7; V gene: TRBV19; D gene: TRBD2; clone size: .; CDR3 protein: CASSIGAGTSGHEQYF; CDR3 DNA: TGTGCCAGTAGTATCGGAGCCGGGACTAGCGGCCACGAGCAGTACTTC
J gene: TRBJ1-4; V gene: TRBV4-3; D gene: .; clone size: .; CDR3 protein: CASSQPGYGQRGGKLFF; CDR3 DNA: TGCGCCAGCAGCCAGCCCGGGTATGGACAGAGAGGCGGAAAACTGTTTTTT
J gene: TRBJ2-7; V gene: TRBV2; D gene: .; clone size: once; CDR3 protein: CASSPLYEQYF; CDR3 DNA: TGTGCCAGCAGTCCCCTATATGAGCAGTACTTC
J gene: TRBJ2-5; V gene: TRBV6-5; D gene: .; clone size: .; CDR3 protein: CASTPNGPGYETQYF; CDR3 DNA: TGTGCCAGCACCCCGAACGGTCCAGGGTACGAGACCCAGTACTTC
J gene: TRBJ2-7; V gene: TRBV29-1; D gene: TRBD2; clone size: .; CDR3 protein: CSVEARSAGGGYEQYF; CDR3 DNA: TGCAGCGTTGAAGCCCGTTCTGCGGGAGGGGGCTACGAGCAGTACTTC
J gene: TRBJ2-3; V gene: TRBV6-6; D gene: .; clone size: .; CDR3 protein: CASSYDWSQGTDTQYF; CDR3 DNA: TGTGCCAGCAGTTACGATTGGTCCCAGGGGACAGATACGCAGTATTTT
J gene: TRBJ1-1; V gene: TRBV14; D gene: TRBD1; clone size: .; CDR3 protein: CASSRPDDRVTEAFF; CDR3 DNA: TGTGCCAGCAGCCGACCTGATGACAGGGTTACTGAAGCTTTCTTT
J gene: TRBJ2-3; V gene: TRBV28; D gene: TRBD1; clone size: .; CDR3 protein: CASSLDRGSTDTQYF; CDR3 DNA: TGTGCCAGCAGTTTAGACAGGGGTAGCACAGATACGCAGTATTTT
J gene: TRBJ2-7; V gene: TRBV28; D gene: .; clone size: once; CDR3 protein: CASSFPHLGGASTLYEQYF; CDR3 DNA: TGTGCCAGCAGTTTTCCACACCTGGGGGGGGCGTCAACTCTCTACGAGCAGTACTTC
J gene: TRBJ1-1; V gene: TRBV7-2; D gene: .; clone size: .; CDR3 protein: CASSLVGANMNTEAFF; CDR3 DNA: TGTGCCAGCAGCTTAGTGGGAGCGAACATGAACACTGAAGCTTTCTTT
J gene: TRBJ2-5; V gene: TRBV9; D gene: .; clone size: .; CDR3 protein: CASSVSGPQETQYF; CDR3 DNA: TGTGCCAGCAGCGTAAGCGGGCCCCAAGAGACCCAGTACTTC
J gene: TRBJ1-2; V gene: TRBV28; D gene: .; clone size: once; CDR3 protein: CASSIPDRYYGYTF; CDR3 DNA: TGTGCCAGCAGTATCCCGGACAGATACTATGGCTACACCTTC
J gene: TRBJ1-4; V gene: TRBV4-2; D gene: .; clone size: .; CDR3 protein: CASSQLPQAAIWWFF; CDR3 DNA: TGTGCCAGCAGCCAATTACCTCAGGCAGCCATTTGGTGGTTTTTT
J gene: TRBJ2-7; V gene: TRBV7-9; D gene: TRBD2; clone size: .; CDR3 protein: CASSLRSGRQLYEQYF; CDR3 DNA: TGTGCCAGCAGCTTACGTAGCGGGAGGCAACTTTACGAGCAGTACTTC
J gene: TRBJ1-1; V gene: TRBV7-6; D gene: TRBD1; clone size: .; CDR3 protein: CASSLVQGATEAFF; CDR3 DNA: TGTGCCAGCAGCTTAGTTCAGGGGGCGACTGAAGCTTTCTTT
J gene: TRBJ2-3; V gene: TRBV9; D gene: TRBD2; clone size: once; CDR3 protein: CASSVHSGGKLITDTQYF; CDR3 DNA: TGTGCCAGCAGCGTACACAGCGGGGGGAAACTGATCACAGATACGCAGTATTTT
J gene: TRBJ2-7; V gene: TRBV4-3; D gene: .; clone size: once; CDR3 protein: CASSQDPLSYEQYF; CDR3 DNA: TGCGCCAGCAGCCAAGATCCACTCTCCTACGAGCAGTACTTC